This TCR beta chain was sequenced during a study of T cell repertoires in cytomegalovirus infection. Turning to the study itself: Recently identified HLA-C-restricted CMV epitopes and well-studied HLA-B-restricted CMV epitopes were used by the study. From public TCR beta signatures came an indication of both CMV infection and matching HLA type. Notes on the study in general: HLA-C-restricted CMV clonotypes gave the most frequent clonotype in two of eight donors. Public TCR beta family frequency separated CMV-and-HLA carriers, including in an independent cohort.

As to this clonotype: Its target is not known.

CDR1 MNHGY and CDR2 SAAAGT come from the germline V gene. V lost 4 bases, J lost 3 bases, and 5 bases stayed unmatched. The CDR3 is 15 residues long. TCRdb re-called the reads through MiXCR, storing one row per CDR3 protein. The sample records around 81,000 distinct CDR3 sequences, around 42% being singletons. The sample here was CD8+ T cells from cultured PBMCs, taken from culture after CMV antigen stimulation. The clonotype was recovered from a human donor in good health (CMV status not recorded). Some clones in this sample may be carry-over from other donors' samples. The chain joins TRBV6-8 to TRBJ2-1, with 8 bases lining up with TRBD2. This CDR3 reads CASSWSGGGYNEQFF. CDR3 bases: TGTGCCAGCAGTTGGAGCGGGGGTGGCTACAATGAGCAGTTCTTC.